This T cell receptor beta chain was retrieved from a study of OX40 agonist ivuxolimab in advanced cancers. Across the whole study: Patients receiving dose escalation had hepatocellular carcinoma, melanoma, renal cell or head and neck cancer. Mean age approximately 61 years, range 23 to 79; nearly 85% male. Study results and limitations: CD8+ T cells showed, on average, more clonal expansion than CD4+ cells.

Germline-derived CDR1 and CDR2 are GTSNPN and SVGIG (reference sequence). The CDR3 contains 15 residues. The V gene lost 2 bases and the J gene lost 4 bases, with 14 bases spanning the gap. This table comes from immunoSEQ multiplex PCR, and its TCRdb copy is limited to in-frame clones, with some not included. Of 35,000 to 45,000 clones listed, approximately 91% are singletons. Details on this clone: Antigen unknown.

The specimen was CD4+ or CD8+ T cells sorted from blood, collected in a trial of the OX40 agonist ivuxolimab. This TCR was recovered from an adult with an advanced solid tumor such as melanoma, head and neck, liver or kidney cancer. V usage is TRBV30 and J usage is TRBJ1-4; no definite D call. The CDR3 sequence: CAWSPRNLLNEKLFF. As DNA, the CDR3 is TGTGCCTGGAGTCCCCGAAATTTACTTAATGAAAAACTGTTTTTT.